Below are 18 T cell receptor beta chains sequenced from a single sample in a study of post-analysis software for immune sequencing data. Study conclusions and caveats: Higher frequency in patients than in controls was seen for roughly 5 TRBV segments, with TRBV5-6, TRBV5-1 and TRBV20-1 among them.

These TCRs' antigens remain unknown. Prepared libraries of TCR beta cDNA carried unique molecular identifiers. TCRdb re-called the PCR reads with MiXCR, one entry per CDR3 protein. The sample records fewer than 850,000 distinct CDR3 sequences, about 32% being singletons. Specimen: blood. These receptor sequences come from a girl under 18 with multiple sclerosis.

The chain uses TRBV7-2 and TRBJ2-3, with 9 bases aligning to TRBD2. CDR3 length: 15 residues. V gave up 2 bases and J gave up 6 bases; unmatched junction bases: 6. Germline CDR1 SGHTA, CDR2 FQGNSA. CDR3 bases: TGTGCCAGCAGCTTACCTAGCGGGGTGTCGGATACGCAGTATTTT. It yields the protein CASSLPSGVSDTQYF.

This clonotype has a count of ten or more. This chain joins TRBV7-2 and TRBJ2-5; tentative D call: TRBD1 (6 bases). This CDR3 is built from 13 residues. V dropped 6 bases and J dropped 5 bases, with 13 bases sitting between them. The germline V gene has CDR1 SGHTA and CDR2 FQGNSA. CDR3 DNA sequence: TGTGCCAGCAGGAGGGACATGCGGGAGACCCAGTACTTC. Its protein product is CASRRDMRETQYF.

The chain is built from TRBV28 and TRBJ2-1, with 7 bases matching TRBD2. The trim removed 6 bases at V and 3 bases at J, leaving 8 bases unmatched. Germline lookup yields CDR1 MDHEN and CDR2 SYDVKM. This CDR3 is built from 15 residues. CDR3: CASRAPGGGYNEQFF. The DNA of the CDR3 is TGTGCCAGCAGGGCACCGGGGGGAGGCTACAATGAGCAGTTCTTC.

This clonotype was counted between two and nine times. This chain uses TRBV18 with TRBJ2-7; perhaps TRBD1 as D (5 bases). The CDR3 is made up of 12 amino acids. Germline V lookup: CDR1 KGHSH, CDR2 LQKENI. V was shortened by 3 bases and J by 6 bases, with 9 bases between the two germline ends. The CDR3 loop is CASSPQGGEQYF. The CDR3 coding sequence is TGTGCCAGCTCACCCCAGGGCGGCGAGCAGTACTTC. The complete variable domain, with remaining parts taken from reference TRBV18 and TRBJ2-7, reads NAGVMQNPRHLVRRRGQEARLRCSPMKGHSHVYWYRQLPEEGLKFMVYLQKENIIDESGMPKERFSAEFPKEGPSILRIQQVVRGDSAAYFCASSPQGGEQYFGPGTRLTVT.

The chain has TRBV11-2 and TRBJ1-4; D is undetermined. The CDR3 has 15 amino acids. CDR1 is SGHAT and CDR2 is FQNNGV in the germline V gene. Trimming took off 3 bases at V and 3 bases at J, with 11 bases between the two ends. The DNA for the CDR3 is TGTGCCAGCAGCTTTACGAGCCAGGCTAATGAAAAACTGTTTTTT. Amino acids: CASSFTSQANEKLFF. The variable domain in full, with the rest retrieved from reference TRBV11-2 and TRBJ1-4, is EAGVAQSPRYKIIEKRQSVAFWCNPISGHATLYWYQQILGQGPKLLIQFQNNGVVDDSQLPKDRFSAERLKGVDSTLKIQPAKLEDSAVYLCASSFTSQANEKLFFGSGTQLSVL.

This clonotype was counted a few times. The genes are TRBV9 and TRBJ2-7; D is ambiguous. The V end was cut by 3 bases, the J end by 5 bases, with 12 bases between. This CDR3 comprises 13 residues. The germline V gene encodes CDR1 SGDLS and CDR2 YYNGEE. The DNA for the CDR3 is TGTGCCAGCAGCGCCCGTGAACGTGACGAGCAGTACTTC. Encoded protein: CASSARERDEQYF.

This clonotype showed up just a few times. In DNA form, the CDR3 reads TGTGCCAGCAGCCCCCAGGGCGGGGATACGCAGTATTTT. It translates to CASSPQGGDTQYF. This chain uses TRBV5-5 with TRBJ2-3; perhaps D is TRBD1 or TRBD2 (5 bases each). V lost 4 bases, J lost 6 bases, and 12 bases lay in between. Germline assignment: CDR1 SGHKS and CDR2 YYEKEE (reference sequence). The CDR3 consists of 13 residues.

This chain links TRBV11-2 with TRBJ2-6; D is ambiguous. The germline V gene has CDR1 SGHAT and CDR2 FQNNGV. The germline V and J ends were trimmed by 6 bases and 3 bases, with 6 bases remaining between them. CDR3 length: 13 amino acids. Written as DNA, the CDR3 is TGTGCCAGCAGTCGGATTGGGGCCAACGTCCTGACTTTC. Its protein is CASSRIGANVLTF.

This clonotype turned up a few times. The chain joins TRBV25-1 to TRBJ2-7; a possible D gene is TRBD1 (5 bases). V gave up 4 bases and J gave up 6 bases, with 7 bases separating them. The V gene's germline CDR1 is MGHDK and CDR2 SYGVNS. The CDR3 has 11 residues. In DNA, the CDR3 is TGTGCCAGCAGTGTCAGGGTCGAGCAGTACTTC. It translates to CASSVRVEQYF.

This clonotype has just one count. The V and J genes are TRBV20-1 and TRBJ2-3, with D hard to call. The CDR3 runs to 11 residues. CDR1 is DFQATT, CDR2 SNEGSKA, per germline (reference sequence). The CDR3, as DNA: TGCTGTGTGAGTGGAAGGGATACGCAGTATTTT. Amino acids: CCVSGRDTQYF.

This clonotype was counted between two and nine times. The chain links TRBV19 to TRBJ1-4; D is unclear. Germline CDR1 LNHDA, CDR2 SQIVND (reference sequence). Trimming shortened V by 4 bases and J by 3 bases, and 18 bases separated the two germline ends. This CDR3 has 17 residues. The CDR3 loop is CASSSHLVEAANEKLFF. The DNA of the CDR3 is TGTGCCAGTAGTAGCCACCTGGTGGAGGCGGCTAATGAAAAACTGTTTTTT.

The rearrangement joins TRBV29-1 to TRBJ2-1, with TRBD1 matching over 10 bases. Germline V gene sequence: CDR1 SQVTM, CDR2 ANQGSEA. Losses at the gene ends were 4 bases for V and 5 bases for J; bases not matched to a gene: 2. This CDR3 region has 13 residues. The CDR3 spells CSVGTGGDNEQFF. CDR3 nucleotide sequence: TGCAGCGTTGGGACAGGGGGGGACAATGAGCAGTTCTTC.

This clonotype has a count of ten or more. V is TRBV20-1 and J is TRBJ1-5; 9 bases fit TRBD1. J gave up 9 bases and V 3 bases, and 15 bases lay outside the gene matches. The germline V gene encodes CDR1 DFQATT and CDR2 SNEGSKA (reference sequence). The CDR3 is made up of 16 amino acids. The CDR3 protein is CSASGSRDRVPWPQHF. The DNA of the CDR3 is TGCAGTGCTAGTGGGTCCCGGGACAGGGTTCCGTGGCCCCAGCATTTT.

Comment on this clonotype: It may be a read error: a sequence one base away is much more abundant. V usage is TRBV6-5 and J usage is TRBJ2-5, with TRBD2 matching over 10 bases. Trimming at V came to 6 bases and at J to 2 bases, leaving 9 bases not matched to a gene. This CDR3 contains 16 residues. Germline V gene data show CDR1 as MNHEY and CDR2 as SVGAGI. The DNA of the CDR3 is TGTGCCAGCAGGAGACGAGCGGGGGGGAATCAAGAGACCCAGTACTTC. It specifies CASRRRAGGNQETQYF.

This rearrangement joins TRBV6-6 to TRBJ1-5; D not resolved. This CDR3 region has 13 residues. The V end lost 1 base, the J end lost 3 bases, and 4 bases lay between the germline ends. Germline loops: CDR1 MNHNY, CDR2 SVGAGI (reference sequence). As DNA, the CDR3 is TGTGCCAGCAGTTACTTACCCAATCAGCCCCAGCATTTT. This gives the protein CASSYLPNQPQHF.

As to this clonotype: Being one base from a much bigger clone, this may be a read error. The rearrangement joins TRBV20-1 to TRBJ2-5; 9 bases map to TRBD2. Germline V lookup: CDR1 DFQATT, CDR2 SNEGSKA (reference sequence). The junction had 14 bases not matched to a gene; V was cut back by 1 base and J by 11 bases. This CDR3 spans 15 amino acids. The CDR3 reads CSARALAGRRNEQYF. For the CDR3, the DNA is TGCAGTGCTAGAGCGCTAGCGGGACGTCGCAATGAGCAGTACTTC.

This chain links TRBV6-6 with TRBJ1-4; 7 bases are a match to TRBD1. CDR3 length: 13 amino acids. Unmatched junction bases numbered 6, after V lost 8 bases and J lost 6 bases. Per the germline V gene, CDR1 is MNHNY and CDR2 is SVGAGI (reference sequence). The CDR3 loop reads CASHRGGDEKLFF. The CDR3 DNA sequence: TGTGCCAGCCACAGGGGTGGAGATGAAAAACTGTTTTTT.

This chain's CDR3 is CASTKQGENTEAFF. CDR3 bases: TGTGCCAGCACCAAACAGGGGGAGAACACTGAAGCTTTCTTT. The genes are TRBV27 and TRBJ1-1, with 8 nucleotides matching TRBD1. The CDR3 length is 14 residues. V was pared by 7 bases and J by 1 base, with 5 bases of the junction left unmatched. In germline, CDR1 is MNHEY, CDR2 SMNVEV (reference sequence).